This TCR beta chain came from a study of blood T cell repertoires in COVID-19. Across the whole study: Both acute and convalescent COVID-19 samples were obtained from the United States, Italy and Spain. In each case, the material was cDNA or gDNA derived from T cells, B-cell-depleted T cells, or PBMCs.

In the authors' workflow: Amplified reference gene primers provided the basis for estimating nucleated cell counts. Sequencing used immunoSEQ multiplex PCR; TCRdb keeps in-frame clones, though not all of them. Clone size and V and J calls were adopted from that table, with D and trimming inferred from the DNA. Of 200,000 to 250,000 clones in the sample, approximately 86% are singletons; the top ten hold over 2.5%. CDR1 SGHNT and CDR2 YYREEE come from the germline V gene (reference sequence). The CDR3 covers 15 residues. V was pared by 4 bases and J by 0 bases, with 13 bases between. The chain is built from TRBV5-4 and TRBJ1-1; possible D gene TRBD1, 5 bases. The TCR sequence derives from a man aged 55 to 70 with acute or convalescent COVID-19. The sequenced sample consisted of peripheral blood. The CDR3 DNA is TGTGCCAGCAGCCCCGGGCGGGGGGTGAACACTGAAGCTTTCTTT. It codes for CASSPGRGVNTEAFF.